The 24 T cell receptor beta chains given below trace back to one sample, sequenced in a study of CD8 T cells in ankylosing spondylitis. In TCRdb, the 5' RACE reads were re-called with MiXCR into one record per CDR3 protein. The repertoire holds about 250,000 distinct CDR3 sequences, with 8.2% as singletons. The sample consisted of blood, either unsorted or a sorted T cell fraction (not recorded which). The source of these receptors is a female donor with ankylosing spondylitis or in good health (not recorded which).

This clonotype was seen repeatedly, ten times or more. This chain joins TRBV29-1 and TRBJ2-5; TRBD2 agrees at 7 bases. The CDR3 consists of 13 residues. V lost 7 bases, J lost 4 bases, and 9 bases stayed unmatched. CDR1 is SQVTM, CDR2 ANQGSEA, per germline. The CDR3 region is CSALAWGGETQYF. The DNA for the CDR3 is TGCAGCGCTTTAGCGTGGGGGGGAGAGACCCAGTACTTC.

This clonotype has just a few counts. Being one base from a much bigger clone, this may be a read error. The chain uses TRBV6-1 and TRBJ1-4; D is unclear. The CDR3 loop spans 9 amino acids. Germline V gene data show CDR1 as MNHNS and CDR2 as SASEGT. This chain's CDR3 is CTSPLLGPF. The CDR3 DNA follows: TGTACCAGCCCTCTACTTGGTCCCTTT.

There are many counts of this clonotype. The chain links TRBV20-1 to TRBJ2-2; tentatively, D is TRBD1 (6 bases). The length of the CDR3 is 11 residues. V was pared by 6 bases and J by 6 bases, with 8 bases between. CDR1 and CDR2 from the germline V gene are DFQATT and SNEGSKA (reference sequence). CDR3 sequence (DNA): TGCAGTGCATCAGGGGCCGGGGAGCTGTTTTTT. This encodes CSASGAGELFF.

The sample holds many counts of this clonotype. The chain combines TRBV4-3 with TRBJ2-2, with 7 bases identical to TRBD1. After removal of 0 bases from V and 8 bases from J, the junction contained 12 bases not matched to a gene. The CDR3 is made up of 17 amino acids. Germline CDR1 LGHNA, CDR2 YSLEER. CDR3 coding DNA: TGCGCCAGCAGCCAAGAGGGCCGAGGGGGCAATGGGGGGGAGCTGTTTTTT. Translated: CASSQEGRGGNGGELFF.

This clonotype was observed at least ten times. CDR3: CASSLVRDVTEAFF. The DNA of the CDR3 is TGTGCCAGCAGCTTAGTCAGGGACGTCACTGAAGCTTTCTTT. This chain joins TRBV7-9 and TRBJ1-1; D is perhaps TRBD1 (5 bases). Between the trimmed V and J ends, which lost 1 base and 4 bases, there was a span of 10 bases. The germline CDR1 and CDR2 sequences are SEHNR and FQNEAQ (reference sequence). The CDR3 loop spans 14 amino acids.

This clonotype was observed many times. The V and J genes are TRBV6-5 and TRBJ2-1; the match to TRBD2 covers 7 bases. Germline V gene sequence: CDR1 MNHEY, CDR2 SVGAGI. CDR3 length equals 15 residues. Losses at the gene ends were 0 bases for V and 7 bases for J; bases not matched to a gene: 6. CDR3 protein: CASSYSSGTYNEQFF. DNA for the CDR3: TGTGCCAGCAGTTACTCGAGCGGGACTTATAATGAGCAGTTCTTC.

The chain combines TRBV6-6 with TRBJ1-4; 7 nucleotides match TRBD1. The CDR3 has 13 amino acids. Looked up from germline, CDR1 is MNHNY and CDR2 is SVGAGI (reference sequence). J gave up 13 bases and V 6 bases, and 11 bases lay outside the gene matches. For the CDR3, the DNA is TGTGCCAGCAGGATTTTGGACAGGTTCGGACTGTTTTTT. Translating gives CASRILDRFGLFF.

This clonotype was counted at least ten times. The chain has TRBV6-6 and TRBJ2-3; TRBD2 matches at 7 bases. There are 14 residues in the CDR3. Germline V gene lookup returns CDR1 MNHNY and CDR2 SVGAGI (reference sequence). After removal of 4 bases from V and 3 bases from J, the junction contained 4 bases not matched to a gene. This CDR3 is CASSLAGITDTQYF. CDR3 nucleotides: TGTGCCAGCAGTTTAGCGGGTATAACAGATACGCAGTATTTT.

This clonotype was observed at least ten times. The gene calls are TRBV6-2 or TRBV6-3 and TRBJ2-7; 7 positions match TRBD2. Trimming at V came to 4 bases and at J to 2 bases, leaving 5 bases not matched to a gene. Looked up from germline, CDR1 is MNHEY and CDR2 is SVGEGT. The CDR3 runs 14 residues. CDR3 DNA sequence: TGTGCCAGCAGTTCAGAGCGGGACCCCTACGAGCAGTACTTC. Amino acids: CASSSERDPYEQYF.

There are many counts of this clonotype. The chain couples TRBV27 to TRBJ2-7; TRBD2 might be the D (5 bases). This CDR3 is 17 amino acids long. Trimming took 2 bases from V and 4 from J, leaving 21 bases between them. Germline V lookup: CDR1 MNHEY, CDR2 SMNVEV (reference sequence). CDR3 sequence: CASSLNETMNRIYEQYF. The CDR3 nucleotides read TGTGCCAGCAGTTTAAACGAGACTATGAACCGGATTTACGAGCAGTACTTC.

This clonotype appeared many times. CDR3 region: CASSRAPTAGSEQYF. DNA of the CDR3: TGCGCCAGCAGCCGCGCCCCGACAGCGGGTTCCGAGCAGTACTTC. The chain joins TRBV23-1 to TRBJ2-7; TRBD2 might be the D (6 bases). TRBV23-1 is noted as an ORF with a role that remains uncertain. The ends were cut back, 6 bases at V and 6 bases at J, with 21 bases in the middle. This CDR3 is built from 15 residues.

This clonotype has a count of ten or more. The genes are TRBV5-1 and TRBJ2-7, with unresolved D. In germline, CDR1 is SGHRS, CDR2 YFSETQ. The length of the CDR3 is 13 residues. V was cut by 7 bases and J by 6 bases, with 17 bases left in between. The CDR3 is CASSGASEVEQYF. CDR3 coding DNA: TGCGCCAGCTCGGGCGCAAGCGAGGTCGAGCAGTACTTC.

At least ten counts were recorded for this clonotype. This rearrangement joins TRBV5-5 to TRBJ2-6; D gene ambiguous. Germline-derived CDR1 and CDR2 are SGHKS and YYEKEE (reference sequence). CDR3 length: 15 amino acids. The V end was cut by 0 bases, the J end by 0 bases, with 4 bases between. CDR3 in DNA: TGTGCCAGCAGCTTGGGGACCTCTGGGGCCAACGTCCTGACTTTC. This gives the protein CASSLGTSGANVLTF.

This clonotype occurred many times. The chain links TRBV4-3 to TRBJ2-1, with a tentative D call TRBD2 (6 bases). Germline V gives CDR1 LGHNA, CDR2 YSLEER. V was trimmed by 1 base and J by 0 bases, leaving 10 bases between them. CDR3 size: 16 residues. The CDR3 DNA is TGCGCCAGCAGCCAAGGGGGCGGGGTCTCCTACAATGAGCAGTTCTTC. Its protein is CASSQGGGVSYNEQFF.

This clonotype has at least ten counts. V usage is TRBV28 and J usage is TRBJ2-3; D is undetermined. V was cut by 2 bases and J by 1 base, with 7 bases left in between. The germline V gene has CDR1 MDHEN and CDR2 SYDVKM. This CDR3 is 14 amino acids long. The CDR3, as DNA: TGTGCCAGCAGTTTAGGGGATGGCACAGATACGCAGTATTTT. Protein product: CASSLGDGTDTQYF.

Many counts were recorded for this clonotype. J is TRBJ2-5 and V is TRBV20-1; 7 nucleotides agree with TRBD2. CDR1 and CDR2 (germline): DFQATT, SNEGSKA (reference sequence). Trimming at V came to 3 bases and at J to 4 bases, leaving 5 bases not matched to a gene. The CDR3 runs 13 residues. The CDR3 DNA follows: TGCAGTGCTAGGGACGGGGGGAGAGAGACCCAGTACTTC. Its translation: CSARDGGRETQYF.

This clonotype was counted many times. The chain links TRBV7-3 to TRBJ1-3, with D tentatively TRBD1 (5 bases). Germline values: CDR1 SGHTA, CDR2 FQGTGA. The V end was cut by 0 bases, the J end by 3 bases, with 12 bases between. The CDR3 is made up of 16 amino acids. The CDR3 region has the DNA TGTGCCAGCAGCTTAACAGGGGCGCCGCTTGGAAACACCATATATTTT. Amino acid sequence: CASSLTGAPLGNTIYF.

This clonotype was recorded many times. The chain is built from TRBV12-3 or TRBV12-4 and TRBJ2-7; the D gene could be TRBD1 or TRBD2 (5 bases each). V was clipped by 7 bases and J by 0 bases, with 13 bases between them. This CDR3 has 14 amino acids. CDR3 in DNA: TGTGCCAGCACCGGGACGGCCAGCTCCTACGAGCAGTACTTC. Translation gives CASTGTASSYEQYF.

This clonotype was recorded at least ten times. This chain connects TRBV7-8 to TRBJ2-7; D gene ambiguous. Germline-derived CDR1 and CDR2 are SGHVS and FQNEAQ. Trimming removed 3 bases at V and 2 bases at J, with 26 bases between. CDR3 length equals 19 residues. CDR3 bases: TGTGCCAGCAGCTTCGCAGTGGTTTCCCGGGTGCGGCAAACCTACGAGCAGTACTTC. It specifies CASSFAVVSRVRQTYEQYF. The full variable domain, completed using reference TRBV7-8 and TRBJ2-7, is GAGVSQSPRYKVAKRGQDVALRCDPISGHVSLFWYQQALGQGPEFLTYFQNEAQLDKSGLPSDRFFAERPEGSVSTLKIQRTQQEDSAVYLCASSFAVVSRVRQTYEQYFGPGTRLTVT.

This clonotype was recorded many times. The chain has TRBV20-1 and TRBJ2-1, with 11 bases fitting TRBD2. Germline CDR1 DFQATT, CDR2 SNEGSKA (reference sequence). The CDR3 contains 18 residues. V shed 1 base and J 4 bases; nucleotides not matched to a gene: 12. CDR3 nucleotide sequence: TGCAGTGCTAGAGTCCGGCCGGGACTAGCGGACACATACAATGAGCAGTTCTTC. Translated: CSARVRPGLADTYNEQFF.

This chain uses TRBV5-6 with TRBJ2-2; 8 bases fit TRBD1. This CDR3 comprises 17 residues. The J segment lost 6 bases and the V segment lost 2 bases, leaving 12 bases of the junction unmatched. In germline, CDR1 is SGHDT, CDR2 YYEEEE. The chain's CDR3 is CASSFPTGVQGAGELFF. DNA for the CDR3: TGTGCCAGCAGCTTTCCGACCGGGGTACAGGGGGCCGGGGAGCTGTTTTTT.

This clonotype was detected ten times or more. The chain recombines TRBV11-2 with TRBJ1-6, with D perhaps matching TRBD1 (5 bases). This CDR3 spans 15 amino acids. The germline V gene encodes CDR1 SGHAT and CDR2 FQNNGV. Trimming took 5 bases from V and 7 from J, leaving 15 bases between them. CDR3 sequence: CASSPRDRENSPLHF. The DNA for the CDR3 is TGTGCCAGCAGCCCCCGGGACCGAGAGAATTCACCCCTCCACTTT. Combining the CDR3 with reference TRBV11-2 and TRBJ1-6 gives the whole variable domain EAGVAQSPRYKIIEKRQSVAFWCNPISGHATLYWYQQILGQGPKLLIQFQNNGVVDDSQLPKDRFSAERLKGVDSTLKIQPAKLEDSAVYLCASSPRDRENSPLHFGNGTRLTVT.

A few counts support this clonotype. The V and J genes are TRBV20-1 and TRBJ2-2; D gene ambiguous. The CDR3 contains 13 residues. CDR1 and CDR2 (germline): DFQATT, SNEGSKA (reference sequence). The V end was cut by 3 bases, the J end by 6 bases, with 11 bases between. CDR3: CSAREIDPGELFF. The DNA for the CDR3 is TGCAGTGCTAGGGAGATAGACCCCGGGGAGCTGTTTTTT.

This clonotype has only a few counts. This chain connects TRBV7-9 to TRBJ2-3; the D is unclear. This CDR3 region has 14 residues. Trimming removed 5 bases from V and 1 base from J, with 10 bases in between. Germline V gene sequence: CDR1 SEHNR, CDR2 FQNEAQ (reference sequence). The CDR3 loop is CASSHRIGTDTQYF. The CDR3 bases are TGTGCCAGCAGCCATCGTATTGGCACAGATACGCAGTATTTT.